This T cell receptor beta chain was documented in a study of blood T cell repertoires in COVID-19. Study details: Acute and convalescent COVID-19 specimens originated in the United States, Italy and Spain. PBMCs, B-cell-depleted T cells, or T cells provided the cDNA or gDNA that made up the material.

Per the authors' pipeline: Reference gene primer amplification gave nucleated cell count estimates. Only in-frame clones appear in the TCRdb table, and some are missing; sequencing was by immunoSEQ multiplex PCR. The D gene and trimming were derived from the DNA, and the V and J assignments and clone size from that table. Of approximately 310,000 clones listed, around 87% are singletons. CDR1 SEHNR and CDR2 FQNEAQ come from the germline V gene (reference sequence). V was trimmed by 1 base and J by 14 bases, leaving 14 bases between them. The CDR3 contains 12 residues. The rearrangement links TRBV7-9 to TRBJ1-2; D is perhaps TRBD1 (5 bases). This receptor was obtained from a woman in her forties or fifties who had recovered from COVID-19. The source material was peripheral blood. CDR3 DNA sequence: TGTGCCAGCAGCTTAGGAGGCGTCGGGGGAACCTTC. This translates into CASSLGGVGGTF.